This TCR beta chain was recovered during a study of blood T cell repertoires in COVID-19. This clone was detected once. V was shortened by 0 bases and J by 5 bases, with 11 bases between the two germline ends. The CDR3 totals 16 residues. Germline lookup yields CDR1 LNHDA and CDR2 SQIVND (reference sequence). Sequenced by immunoSEQ multiplex PCR; TCRdb stores in-frame clones only, minus some. The sample comprises about 240,000 clones, roughly four fifths of which are singletons, and under 15% rests with the top ten. What was sequenced was peripheral blood. The origin of this receptor is an older woman with active or convalescent COVID-19. The chain uses TRBV19 and TRBJ1-6; D possibly corresponds to TRBD1 (5 bases). In DNA form, the CDR3 reads TGTGCCAGTAGTATAGAGGGCAGGGCGGATAATTCACCCCTCCACTTT. Translating gives CASSIEGRADNSPLHF.